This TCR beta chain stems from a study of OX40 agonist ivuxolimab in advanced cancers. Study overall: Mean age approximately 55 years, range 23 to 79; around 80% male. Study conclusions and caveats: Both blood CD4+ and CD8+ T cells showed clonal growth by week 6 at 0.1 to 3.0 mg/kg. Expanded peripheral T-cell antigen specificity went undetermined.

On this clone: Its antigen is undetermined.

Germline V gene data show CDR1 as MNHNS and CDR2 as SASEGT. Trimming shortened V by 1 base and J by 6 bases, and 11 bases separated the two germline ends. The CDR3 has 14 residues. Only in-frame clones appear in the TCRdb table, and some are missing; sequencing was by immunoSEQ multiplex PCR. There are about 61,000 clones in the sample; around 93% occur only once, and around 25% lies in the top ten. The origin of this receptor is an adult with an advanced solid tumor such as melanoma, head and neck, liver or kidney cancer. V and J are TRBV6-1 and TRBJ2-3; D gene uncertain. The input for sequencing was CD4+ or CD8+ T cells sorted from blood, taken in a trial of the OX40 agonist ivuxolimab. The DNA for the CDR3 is TGTGCCAGCAGTGAAGATATGGTTTCGGATACGCAGTATTTT. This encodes CASSEDMVSDTQYF.